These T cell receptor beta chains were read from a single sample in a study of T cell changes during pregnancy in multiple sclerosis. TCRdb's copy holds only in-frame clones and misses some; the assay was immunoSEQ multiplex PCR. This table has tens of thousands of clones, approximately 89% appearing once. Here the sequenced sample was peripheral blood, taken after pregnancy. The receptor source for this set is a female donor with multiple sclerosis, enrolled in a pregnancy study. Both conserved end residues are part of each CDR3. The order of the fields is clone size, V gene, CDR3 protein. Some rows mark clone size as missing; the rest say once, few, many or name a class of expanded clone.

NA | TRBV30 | CAWSPPFLYGYTF
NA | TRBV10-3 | CAISENLAGALDTQYF
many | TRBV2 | CASRGLVGTGELFF
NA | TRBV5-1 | CASSSMTGVSSYEQYF
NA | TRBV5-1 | CASSPGTGYNEQFF
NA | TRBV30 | CAWSSPTPLHPEAFF
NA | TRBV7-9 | CASSLREGSYGYTF
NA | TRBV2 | CASSRQGDSRGYTF
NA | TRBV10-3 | CAISLTGRGDTEAFF
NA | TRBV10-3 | CAIKGENYGYTF
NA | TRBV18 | CASSVGQVSYEQYF
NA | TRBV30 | CAWRETEYQETQYF
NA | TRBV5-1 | CASSSPGRTAGGTGELFF
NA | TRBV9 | CASSRGTNLRGNTIYF
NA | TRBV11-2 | CASSLYRLAGYNEQFF
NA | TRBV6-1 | CASSEYEGANTEAFF
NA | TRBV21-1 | CASSKNFRRGQPATNEKLFF
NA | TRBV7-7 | CASSSPDRGDTQYF
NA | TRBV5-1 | CASAIQGFQETQYF
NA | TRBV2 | CASSELGQGYYGYTF
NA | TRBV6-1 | CASSMTGNDGYTF
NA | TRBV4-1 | CASRLTGQYNEQFF
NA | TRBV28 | CASSPPSTDTQYF
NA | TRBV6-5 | CASSPRGTDQETQYF
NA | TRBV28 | CASSSPGQRYQETQYF
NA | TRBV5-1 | CASSLAPAALDNSPLHF
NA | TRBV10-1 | CASRGGSGDRNQPQHF
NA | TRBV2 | CASSELTQLNTEAFF
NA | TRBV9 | CASSVDPGLAEQFF
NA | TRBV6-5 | CASSGTVFSTEAFF
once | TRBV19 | CASSTPGGTEAFF
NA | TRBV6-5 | CASSRDSLMSTEAFF
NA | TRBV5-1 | CASSLLTGSLDSPLHF
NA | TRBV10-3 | CAIRPAGGSYEQYF
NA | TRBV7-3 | CASSTGGTSYEQYF
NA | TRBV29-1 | CSVGSSPGYTF
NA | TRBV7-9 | CASSLALAGTYNEQFF
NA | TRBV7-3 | CASSRDRGNGYTF
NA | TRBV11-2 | CASSTAGGETQYF
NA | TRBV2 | CAIGQGAGQETQYF
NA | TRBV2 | CASSFLSYEQYF